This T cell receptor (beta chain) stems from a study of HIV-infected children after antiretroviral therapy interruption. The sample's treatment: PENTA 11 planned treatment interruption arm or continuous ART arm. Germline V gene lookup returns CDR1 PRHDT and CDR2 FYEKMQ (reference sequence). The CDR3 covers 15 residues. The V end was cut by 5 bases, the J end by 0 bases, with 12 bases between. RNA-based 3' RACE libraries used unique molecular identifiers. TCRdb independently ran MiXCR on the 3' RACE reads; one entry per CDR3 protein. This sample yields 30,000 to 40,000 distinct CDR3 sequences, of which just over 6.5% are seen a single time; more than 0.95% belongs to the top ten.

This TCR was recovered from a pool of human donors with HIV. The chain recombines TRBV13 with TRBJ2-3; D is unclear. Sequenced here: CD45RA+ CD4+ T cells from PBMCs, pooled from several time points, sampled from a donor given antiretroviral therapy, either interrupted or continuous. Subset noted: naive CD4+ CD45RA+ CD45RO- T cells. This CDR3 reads CASSLILDSTDTQYF. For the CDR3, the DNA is TGTGCCAGCAGCCTGATATTGGACAGCACAGATACGCAGTATTTT.